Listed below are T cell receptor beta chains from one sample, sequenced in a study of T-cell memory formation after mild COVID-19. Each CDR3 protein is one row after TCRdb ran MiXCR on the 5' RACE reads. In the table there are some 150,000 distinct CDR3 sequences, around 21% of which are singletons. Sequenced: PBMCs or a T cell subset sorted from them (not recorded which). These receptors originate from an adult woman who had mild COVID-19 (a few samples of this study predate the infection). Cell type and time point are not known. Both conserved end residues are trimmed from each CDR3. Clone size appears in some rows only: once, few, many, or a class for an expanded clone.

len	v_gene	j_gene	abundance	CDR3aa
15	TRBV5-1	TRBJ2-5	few	ASSLRLAGSAQETQY
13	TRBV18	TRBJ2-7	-	ASSPGETVAYEQY
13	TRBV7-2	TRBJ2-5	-	ASGASGMGQETQY
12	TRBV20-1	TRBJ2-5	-	SARDPLLEETQY
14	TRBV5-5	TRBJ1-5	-	ASSLVGGAGNQPQH
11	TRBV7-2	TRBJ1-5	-	ASSETGVQPQH
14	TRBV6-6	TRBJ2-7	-	ASSYWAGASSYEQY
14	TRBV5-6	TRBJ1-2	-	ASRSGGTGESYGYT
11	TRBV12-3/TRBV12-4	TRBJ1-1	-	ASSWDRGTEAF
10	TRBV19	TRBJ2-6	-	ASSPPTDALT
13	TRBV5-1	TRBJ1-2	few	ASSQGQGANYGYT
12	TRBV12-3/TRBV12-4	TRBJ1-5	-	ASSRGGDNQPQH
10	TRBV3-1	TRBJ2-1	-	ASSQGMAGQF
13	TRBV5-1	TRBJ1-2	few	ASSFQGAMKYGYT
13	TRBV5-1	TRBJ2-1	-	ASRSGLAAGNEQF
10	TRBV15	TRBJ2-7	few	ATSREPYEQY
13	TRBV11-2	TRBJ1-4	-	ASSLPSLGGGKLF
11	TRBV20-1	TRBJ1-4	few	SATGTENEKLF
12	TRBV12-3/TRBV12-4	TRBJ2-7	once	ASSLAQQSHEQY
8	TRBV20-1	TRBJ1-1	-	SAHGTQAF
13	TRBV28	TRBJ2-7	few	ASSRAGTRNLGQY
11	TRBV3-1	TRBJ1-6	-	ASSQELNSPLH
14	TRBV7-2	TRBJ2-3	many	ASSPRGLAGQDTQY
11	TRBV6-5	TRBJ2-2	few	ASSYDSLGELF
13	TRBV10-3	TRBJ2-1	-	AITAGRTTYNEQF
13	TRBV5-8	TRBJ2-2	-	ASSLVSGYTGELF
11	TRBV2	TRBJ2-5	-	ASIAGFQETQY
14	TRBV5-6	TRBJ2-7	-	ASSFRGTSGTYEQY
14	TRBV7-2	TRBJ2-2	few	ASSPGGGGFTGELF
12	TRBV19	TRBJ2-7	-	ASSSPGVSYEQY
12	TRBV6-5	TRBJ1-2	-	ASSRVGMLYGYT
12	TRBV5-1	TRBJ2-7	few	ASTPSSASYEQY
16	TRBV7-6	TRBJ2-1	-	ASSFISSEGPVNNEQF